This T cell receptor beta chain was identified during a study of blood T cell repertoires in COVID-19. The assay was immunoSEQ multiplex PCR, and TCRdb's table has in-frame clones only and misses some. The table shows some 98,000 clones, with about 80% occurring only once. Germline V gene lookup returns CDR1 GTSNPN and CDR2 SVGIG (reference sequence). This CDR3 is built from 12 residues. This receptor was taken from a human donor in a cohort sampled during active COVID-19. J is TRBJ2-3 and V is TRBV30; D may be TRBD1 (6 bases). Sequenced material: peripheral blood. The chain's CDR3 is CAGGGSTDTQYF. The CDR3 DNA reads as TGTGCTGGGGGCGGCAGCACAGATACGCAGTATTTT.